Only a few counts were recorded for the clone carrying this T cell receptor (beta chain). This record comes from a study of blood T cell repertoires in COVID-19. V shed 6 bases and J 4 bases; nucleotides not matched to a gene: 11. This CDR3 is 15 amino acids long. CDR1 is MNHEY and CDR2 is SMNVEV in the germline V gene (reference sequence). Using immunoSEQ multiplex PCR, the repertoire was profiled, and TCRdb retains in-frame clones only, with some absent. The sample records approximately 220,000 clones, about nine tenths being singletons. The sequence came from a man aged 45-65 years with acute or convalescent COVID-19. The chain joins TRBV27 to TRBJ1-2, with TRBD1 identical over 7 bases. Sequenced input: peripheral blood. The CDR3 sequence: CASRSQGPPLYGYTF. In DNA, the CDR3 is TGTGCCAGCAGGTCACAGGGGCCCCCCCTCTATGGCTACACCTTC.